This T cell receptor beta chain appears in the sequencing data of a study of regulatory T cells in long-lasting Graves disease listed by TCRdb under 2021. Describing the broader study: In the newly diagnosed Graves' disease group, patients had been taking antithyroid drugs for less than 3 months. The study took place in China and was registered as a clinical trial. Patients with persistent Graves' disease were compared with patients with newly diagnosed Graves' disease using TCR sequencing and RNA sequencing of peripheral blood. TCR sequencing covered some 13 persistent and about 20 newly diagnosed Graves' disease patients, some 33 samples in total. Overall study outcomes, separate from this receptor: The authors noted that the small sample size was a limitation that may lower accuracy. Compared with newly diagnosed patients, patients with persistent Graves' disease had lower TCR Shannon entropy and fewer highly expanded clones, which suggests clonal expansion. TRBV28, TRBJ1-2 and TRBJ2-5 were preferentially used in persistent disease, while TRBV20-1 and TRBJ2-1 were favored in newly diagnosed disease. More public clonotypes were shared among persistent patients (more than 2,500) than among newly diagnosed patients (966). Only the TCR beta chain was sequenced and analyzed. Peripheral blood alone was examined, since thyroid tissue, which constituted the primary lesion, could not be accessed.

Libraries were built with multiplex PCR. The reads were generated on an Illumina HiSeq 4000. TCR beta libraries were built with iRepertoire HTBI primers and Arm-PCR amplification of CDR3 regions. PCR products were gel purified before sequencing. As for the authors' bioinformatics: Gene usage analysis of CDR3 amino acid clonotypes relied on the approximately 60 TRBV and around 14 TRBJ segments identified across samples. COPE and FqMerger were used to merge filtered high-quality paired reads into contigs. Contigs were aligned with BLAST to IMGT TRBV, TRBD and TRBJ reference genes, and CDR3 was defined per IMGT. Any clonotype with a frequency above 0.1% was classified as a highly expanded clone. Repertoire diversity was measured by Shannon entropy, and V-J evenness by the Gini coefficient. A clonotype was considered public if more than one individual shared it. TCRdb reprocessed the public reads (quality trimming at Q25 with fastp, clone calling with MiXCR) and kept in-frame beta chains. Identical CDR3 proteins give one entry, which carries the most common genes and DNA. The V and J calls and clone size are TCRdb's, not the authors'. Counted in this sample were more than 400,000 distinct CDR3 sequences; roughly 17% of them appeared once. Approximately 12% of the sample goes to the ten largest clones.

Interpreted using the paper, the time point label stands for: newly diagnosed GD, antithyroid drugs for less than 3 months. RNA was extracted from PBMCs in TRIzol for both TCR sequencing and RNA sequencing. The diagnosis of Graves' disease was made according to American Thyroid Association guidelines. Recruitment of patients was carried out at an endocrinology department in Xi'an, China. Each patient gave about 9.1 milliliters of peripheral blood, collected in an EDTA anticoagulant tube. Ficoll Paque Plus density gradient separation was used to isolate PBMCs, and no further T cell sorting was performed. An Agilent 2100 Bioanalyzer and agarose gel were used to check RNA quality, and a NanoDrop 2000 was used to measure RNA concentration. In the case of this clonotype: No antigen is known for it. Base qualities are not recorded, but no much larger clone differs from it by a single base.

The cysteine opens and the phenylalanine closes a CDR3 of 13 amino acids. Only the CDR3 DNA stays, 39 bases, in frame from base 1. According to the germline V gene (reference sequence), CDR1 reads DFQATT and CDR2 reads SNEGSKA. V sheds 5 bases and J sheds 7 bases, leaving 12 bases between their ends. Separately, the same data were catalogued under a study of T cells in Graves' hyperthyroidism and ophthalmopathy. The second study also describes: Stable Graves' hyperthyroidism was defined as no progression to ophthalmopathy during 18 months of follow-up. Hyperthyroidism patients were newly diagnosed, with disease duration under 2 months, and aged 18 to 65 years. Exclusion was applied to patients with uncontrolled infections, other autoimmune diseases, pregnancy or lactation. Diagnoses were established on the basis of clinical symptoms, serum thyroxine and TRAb, thyroid ultrasound, and orbital computed tomography. The TCR CDR3 was subjected to a first round of RT-PCR using the HTBI primer set and the Qiagen OneStep RT-PCR kit. Most expanded thyroid clonotypes (frequency above 0.001) were also detected in blood, a finding suggesting that blood repertoires may reflect thyroid immune responses. A model built on a 13 V-J signature distinguished ophthalmopathy from stable hyperthyroidism, reaching roughly 88% sensitivity and 81.08% specificity in cross-validation and 80%/75% in testing. During validation, the model predicted progression to ophthalmopathy a median of approximately 6 months ahead of onset, with around 71% sensitivity and 72% to 85% specificity. To identify TCR V-J signatures that set the groups apart, the researchers used a discovery cohort of approximately 98 patients, made up of 43 with Graves' ophthalmopathy and 55 to 65 with stable Graves' hyperthyroidism. Prospective prediction of ophthalmopathy was tested in an independent validation cohort of 18 to 20 hyperthyroidism patients and 17 patients who later progressed to ophthalmopathy. For training and testing, the 110 or so patients in the discovery cohort were randomly divided in a 7:3 ratio. Thyroid tissue and blood T-cell repertoires from about six Graves' hyperthyroidism patients were also compared in the study. Once sampling was done, hyperthyroidism patients were given methimazole at a starting dose of 30 mg daily, whereas ophthalmopathy patients were given high-dose intravenous methylprednisolone. A second multiplex PCR round built the libraries, followed by size selection and purification. The libraries were sequenced on an Illumina HiSeq2000 using paired-end 100 bp reads. Raw data were processed with SOAPnuke, discarding reads with adapters, uncalled bases, mean Phred below 15, or no exact constant-primer or identifier match. High-quality paired reads were merged using COPE v1.2.5, and each unique nucleotide sequence was defined as a clonotype. MiTCR v1.1 was used to align the clonotypes against IMGT TRBV, TRBD and TRBJ reference segments. Analysis was restricted to V-J combinations with a frequency above 0.0001, which covered roughly 99% of repertoires. The TCS score was defined as the ratio of F50 (clonal expansion) to E x V (chaos), calculated using BLOSUM62-based TCRdist between CDR3 peptides within each V-J. Welch's t-statistics and random forest reduced around 550 V-J features to 13, which were used in a naive Bayes classifier (R e1071). Sample size was not statistically predetermined, and blinding of investigators to group allocation was not performed. The paper reports TCR Vbeta CDR3 sequencing of approximately 140 peripheral blood samples: 43 ophthalmopathy, roughly 74 hyperthyroidism and approximately 17 progressor patients.

The chain is made from TRBV20-1 and TRBJ1-6; the best D guess is TRBD1, with 6 bases matching. Source: peripheral blood mononuclear cells (PBMCs), taken at new diagnosis, from a patient treated with antithyroid drugs. This TCR was sampled from a man in his forties or fifties with Graves disease. Donor details come from another sample of the same person, matched by shared clones. CDR3 sequence: CSAGTGSNSPLHF. The nucleotide sequence is given as TGCAGTGCTGGTACAGGGTCCAATTCACCCCTCCACTTT.